This T cell receptor (beta chain) was retrieved from a study of control samples from healthy donors and cancer patients. Germline assignment: CDR1 SGHVS and CDR2 FQNEAQ. There are 15 residues in the CDR3. Unmatched junction bases numbered 10, after V lost 4 bases and J lost 5 bases. Generated by immunoSEQ multiplex PCR, the TCRdb table keeps only in-frame clones and is missing some. This sample has approximately 150,000 clones, with more than 85% found just once. The specimen sequenced was blood. The origin of this receptor is a man between 25 and 39 years old in good health. The chain carries TRBV7-8 and TRBJ1-1, with 7 bases that match TRBD1. The CDR3 reads CASSSQGIHATEAFF. The CDR3 coding sequence is TGTGCCAGCAGCTCACAGGGGATTCATGCAACTGAAGCTTTCTTT.